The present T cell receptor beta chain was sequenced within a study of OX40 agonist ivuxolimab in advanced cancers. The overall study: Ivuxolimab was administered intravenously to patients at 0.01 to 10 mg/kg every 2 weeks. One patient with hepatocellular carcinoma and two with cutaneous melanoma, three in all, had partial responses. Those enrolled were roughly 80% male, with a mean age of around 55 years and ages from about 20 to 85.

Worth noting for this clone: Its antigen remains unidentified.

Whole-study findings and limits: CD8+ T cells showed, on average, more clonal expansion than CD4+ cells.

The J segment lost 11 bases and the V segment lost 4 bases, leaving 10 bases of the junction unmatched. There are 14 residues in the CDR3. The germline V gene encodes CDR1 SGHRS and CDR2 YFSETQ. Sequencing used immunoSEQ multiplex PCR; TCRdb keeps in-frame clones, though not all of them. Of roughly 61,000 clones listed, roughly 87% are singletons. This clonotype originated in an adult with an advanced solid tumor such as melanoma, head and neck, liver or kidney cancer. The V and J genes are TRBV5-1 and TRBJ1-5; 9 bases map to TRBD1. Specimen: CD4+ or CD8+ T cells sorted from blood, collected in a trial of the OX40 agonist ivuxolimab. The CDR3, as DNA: TGCGCCAGCAGCCTAGGACAGGGGTCGGGGTCCCAGCATTTT. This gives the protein CASSLGQGSGSQHF. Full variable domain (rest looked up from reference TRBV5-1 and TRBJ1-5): KAGVTQTPRYLIKTRGQQVTLSCSPISGHRSVSWYQQTPGQGLQFLFEYFSETQRNKGNFPGRFSGRQFSNSRSEMNVSTLELGDSALYLCASSLGQGSGSQHFGDGTRLSIL.